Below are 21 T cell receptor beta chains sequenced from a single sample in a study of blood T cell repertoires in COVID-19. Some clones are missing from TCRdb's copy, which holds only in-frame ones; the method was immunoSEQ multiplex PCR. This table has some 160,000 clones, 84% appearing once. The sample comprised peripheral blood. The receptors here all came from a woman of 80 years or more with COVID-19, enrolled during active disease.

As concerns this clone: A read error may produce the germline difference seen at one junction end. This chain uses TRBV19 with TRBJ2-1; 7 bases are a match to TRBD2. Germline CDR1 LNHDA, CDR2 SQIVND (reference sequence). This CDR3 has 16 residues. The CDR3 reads CASSTQLAIPYYEQFF. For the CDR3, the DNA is TGTGCCAGTAGTACCCAACTAGCGATCCCCTACTATGAGCAGTTCTTC.

The CDR3 nucleotides are TGTGCCAGCAGCCAAGCGGGAGCGTCCTACAATGAGCAGTTCTTC. Translating it yields CASSQAGASYNEQFF. The rearrangement joins TRBV9 to TRBJ2-1; 8 nucleotides line up with TRBD2. Trimming took 4 bases from V and 1 from J; bases not matched to a gene: 4. Germline V gene data show CDR1 as SGDLS and CDR2 as YYNGEE. The CDR3 has 15 amino acids.

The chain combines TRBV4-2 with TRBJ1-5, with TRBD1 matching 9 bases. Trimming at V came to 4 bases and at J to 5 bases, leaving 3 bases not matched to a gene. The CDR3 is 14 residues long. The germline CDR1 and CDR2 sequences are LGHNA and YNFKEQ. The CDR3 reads CASSRQGVDQPQHF. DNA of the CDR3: TGTGCCAGCAGCCGACAGGGGGTGGATCAGCCCCAGCATTTT.

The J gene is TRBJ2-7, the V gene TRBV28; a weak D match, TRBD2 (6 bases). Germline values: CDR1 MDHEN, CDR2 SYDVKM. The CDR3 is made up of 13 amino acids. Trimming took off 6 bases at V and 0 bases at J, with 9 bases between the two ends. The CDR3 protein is CASRDGSSYEQYF. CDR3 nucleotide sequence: TGTGCCAGCAGGGACGGGAGCTCCTACGAGCAGTACTTC.

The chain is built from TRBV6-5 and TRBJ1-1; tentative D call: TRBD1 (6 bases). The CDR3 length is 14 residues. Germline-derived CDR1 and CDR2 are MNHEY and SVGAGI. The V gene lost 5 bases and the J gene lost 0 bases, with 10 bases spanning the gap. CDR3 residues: CASSQQGLNTEAFF. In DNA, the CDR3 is TGTGCCAGCAGTCAACAGGGTTTGAACACTGAAGCTTTCTTT.

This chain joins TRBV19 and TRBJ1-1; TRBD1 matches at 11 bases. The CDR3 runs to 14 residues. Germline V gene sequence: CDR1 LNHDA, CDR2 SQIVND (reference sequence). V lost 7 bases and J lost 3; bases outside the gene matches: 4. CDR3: CASTGQGAYTEAFF. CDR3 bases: TGTGCCAGTACCGGACAGGGGGCGTACACTGAAGCTTTCTTT. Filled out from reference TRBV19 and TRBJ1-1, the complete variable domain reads DGGITQSPKYLFRKEGQNVTLSCEQNLNHDAMYWYRQDPGQGLRLIYYSQIVNDFQKGDIAEGYSVSREKKESFPLTVTSAQKNPTAFYLCASTGQGAYTEAFFGQGTRLTVV.

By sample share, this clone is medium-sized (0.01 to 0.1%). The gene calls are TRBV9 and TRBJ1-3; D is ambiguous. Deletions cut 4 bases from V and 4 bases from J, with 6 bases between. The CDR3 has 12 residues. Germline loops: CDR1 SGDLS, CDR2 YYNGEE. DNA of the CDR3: TGTGCCAGCAGCCACTACGGAAACACCATATATTTT. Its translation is CASSHYGNTIYF.

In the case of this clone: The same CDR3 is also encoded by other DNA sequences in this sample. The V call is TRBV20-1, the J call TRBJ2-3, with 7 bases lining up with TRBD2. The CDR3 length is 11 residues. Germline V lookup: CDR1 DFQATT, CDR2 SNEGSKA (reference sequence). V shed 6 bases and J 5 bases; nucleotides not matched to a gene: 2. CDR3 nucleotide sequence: TGCAGTGCGGGGAGGGGAGATACGCAGTATTTT. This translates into CSAGRGDTQYF.

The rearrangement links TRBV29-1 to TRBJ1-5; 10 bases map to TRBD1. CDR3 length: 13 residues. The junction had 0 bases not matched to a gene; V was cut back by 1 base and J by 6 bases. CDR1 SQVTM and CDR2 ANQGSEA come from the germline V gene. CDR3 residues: CSVEGTGGQPQHF. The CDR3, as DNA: TGCAGCGTTGAAGGGACAGGGGGTCAGCCCCAGCATTTT.

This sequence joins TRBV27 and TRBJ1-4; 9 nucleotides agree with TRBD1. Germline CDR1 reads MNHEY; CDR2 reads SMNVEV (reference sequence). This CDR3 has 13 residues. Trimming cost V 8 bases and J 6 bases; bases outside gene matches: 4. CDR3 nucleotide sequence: TGTGCCAGCGGACAGGGGTGGTATGAAAAACTGTTTTTT. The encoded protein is CASGQGWYEKLFF.

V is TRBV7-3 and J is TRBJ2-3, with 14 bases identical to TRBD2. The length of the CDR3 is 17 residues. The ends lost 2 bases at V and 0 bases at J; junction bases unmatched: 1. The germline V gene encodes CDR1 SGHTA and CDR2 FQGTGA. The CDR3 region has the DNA TGTGCCAGCAGCTTAGGACTAGCGGGAGGCAGCACAGATACGCAGTATTTT. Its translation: CASSLGLAGGSTDTQYF. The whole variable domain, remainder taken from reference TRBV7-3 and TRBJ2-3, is GAGVSQTPSNKVTEKGKYVELRCDPISGHTALYWYRQSLGQGPEFLIYFQGTGAADDSGLPNDRFFAVRPEGSVSTLKIQRTERGDSAVYLCASSLGLAGGSTDTQYFGPGTRLTVL.

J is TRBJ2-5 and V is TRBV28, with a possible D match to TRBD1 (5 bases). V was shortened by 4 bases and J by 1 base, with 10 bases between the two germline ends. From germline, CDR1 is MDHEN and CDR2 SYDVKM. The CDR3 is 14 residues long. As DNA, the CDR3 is TGTGCCAGCAGTTCGACAGAGATCCAAGAGACCCAGTACTTC. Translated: CASSSTEIQETQYF.

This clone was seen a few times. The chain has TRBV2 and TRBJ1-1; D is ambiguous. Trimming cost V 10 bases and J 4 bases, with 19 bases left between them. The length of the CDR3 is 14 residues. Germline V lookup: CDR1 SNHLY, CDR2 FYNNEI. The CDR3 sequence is CATAAGVPSTEAFF. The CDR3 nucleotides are TGTGCCACAGCCGCCGGGGTGCCCAGCACTGAAGCTTTCTTT.

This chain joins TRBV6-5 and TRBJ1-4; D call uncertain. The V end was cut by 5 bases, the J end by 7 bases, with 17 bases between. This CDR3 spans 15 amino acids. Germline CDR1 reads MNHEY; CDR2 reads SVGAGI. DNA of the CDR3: TGTGCCAGCAGTATAGTGGGCGAGGGTGGTGAAAAACTGTTTTTT. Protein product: CASSIVGEGGEKLFF.

The CDR3 sequence: CASSLEWFVAGRRDEQFF. As DNA, the CDR3 is TGCGCCAGCAGCTTGGAGTGGTTTGTAGCGGGTCGACGCGATGAGCAGTTCTTC. The rearrangement uses TRBV5-1 and TRBJ2-1, with 7 bases lining up with TRBD2. CDR1 SGHRS and CDR2 YFSETQ come from the germline V gene. The CDR3 has 18 residues. V shed 0 bases, J shed 8 bases, and the junction held 17 bases outside the gene matches.

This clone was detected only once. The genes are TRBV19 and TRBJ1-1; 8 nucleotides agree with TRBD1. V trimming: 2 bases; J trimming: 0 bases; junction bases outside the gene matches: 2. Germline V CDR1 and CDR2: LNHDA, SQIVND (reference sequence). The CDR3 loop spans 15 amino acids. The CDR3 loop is CASSITGGMNTEAFF. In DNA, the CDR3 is TGTGCCAGTAGTATAACAGGGGGAATGAACACTGAAGCTTTCTTT.

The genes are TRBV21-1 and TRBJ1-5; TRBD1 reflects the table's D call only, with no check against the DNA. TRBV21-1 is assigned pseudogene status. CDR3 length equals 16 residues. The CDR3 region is CASSLPLRQSYQPQHF. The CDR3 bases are TGTGCCAGCAGCCTGCCCCTAAGACAGTCCTATCAGCCCCAGCATTTT.

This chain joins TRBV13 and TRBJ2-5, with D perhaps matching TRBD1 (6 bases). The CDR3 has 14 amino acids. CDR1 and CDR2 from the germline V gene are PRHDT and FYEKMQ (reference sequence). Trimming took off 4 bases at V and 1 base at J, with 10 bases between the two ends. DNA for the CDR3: TGTGCCAGCAGCTCCCGCAGGGGCCAAGAGACCCAGTACTTC. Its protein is CASSSRRGQETQYF.

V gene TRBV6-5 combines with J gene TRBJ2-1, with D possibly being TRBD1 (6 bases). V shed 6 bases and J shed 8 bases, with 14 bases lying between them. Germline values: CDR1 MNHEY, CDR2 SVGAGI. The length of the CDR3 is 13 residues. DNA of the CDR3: TGTGCCAGCAGGGGTACAGGGCGGGATGAGCAGTTCTTC. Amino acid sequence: CASRGTGRDEQFF.

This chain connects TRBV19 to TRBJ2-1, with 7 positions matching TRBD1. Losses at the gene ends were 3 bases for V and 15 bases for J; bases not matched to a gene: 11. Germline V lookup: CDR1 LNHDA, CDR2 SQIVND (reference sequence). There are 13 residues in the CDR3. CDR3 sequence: CASSMAPGGLAFF. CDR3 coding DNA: TGTGCCAGTAGTATGGCCCCAGGGGGTTTGGCGTTCTTC.

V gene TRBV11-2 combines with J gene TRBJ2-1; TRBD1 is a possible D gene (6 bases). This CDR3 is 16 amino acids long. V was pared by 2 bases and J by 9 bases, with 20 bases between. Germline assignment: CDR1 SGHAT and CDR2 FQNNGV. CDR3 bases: TGTGCCAGCAGCTTATTAGGATCGGACAGCTCGGGTGAGCAGTTCTTC. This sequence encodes CASSLLGSDSSGEQFF.